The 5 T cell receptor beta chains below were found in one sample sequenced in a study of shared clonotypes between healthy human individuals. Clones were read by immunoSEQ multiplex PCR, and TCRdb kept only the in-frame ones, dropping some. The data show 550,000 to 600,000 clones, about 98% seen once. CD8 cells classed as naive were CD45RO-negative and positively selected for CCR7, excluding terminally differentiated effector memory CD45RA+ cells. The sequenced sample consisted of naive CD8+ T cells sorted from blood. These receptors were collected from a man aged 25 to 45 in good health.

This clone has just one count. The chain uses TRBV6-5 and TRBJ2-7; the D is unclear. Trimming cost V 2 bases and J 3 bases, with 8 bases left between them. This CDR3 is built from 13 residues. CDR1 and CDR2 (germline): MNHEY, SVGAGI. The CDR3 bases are TGTGCCAGCAGTTACCTCGGGCACTACGAGCAGTACTTC. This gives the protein CASSYLGHYEQYF.

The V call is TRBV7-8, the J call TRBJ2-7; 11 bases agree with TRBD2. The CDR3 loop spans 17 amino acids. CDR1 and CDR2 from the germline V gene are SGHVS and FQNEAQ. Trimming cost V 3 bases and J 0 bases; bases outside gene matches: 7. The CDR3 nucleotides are TGTGCCAGCAGCTTGATGGGACTAGCGGCAAGCTCCTACGAGCAGTACTTC. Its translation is CASSLMGLAASSYEQYF. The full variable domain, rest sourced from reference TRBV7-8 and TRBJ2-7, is GAGVSQSPRYKVAKRGQDVALRCDPISGHVSLFWYQQALGQGPEFLTYFQNEAQLDKSGLPSDRFFAERPEGSVSTLKIQRTQQEDSAVYLCASSLMGLAASSYEQYFGPGTRLTVT.

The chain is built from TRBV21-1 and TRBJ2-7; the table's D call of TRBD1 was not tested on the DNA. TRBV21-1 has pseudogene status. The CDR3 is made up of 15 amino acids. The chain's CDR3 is CASSKSPTGYYEQYF. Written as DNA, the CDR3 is TGTGCCAGCAGCAAATCGCCGACAGGGTACTACGAGCAGTACTTC.

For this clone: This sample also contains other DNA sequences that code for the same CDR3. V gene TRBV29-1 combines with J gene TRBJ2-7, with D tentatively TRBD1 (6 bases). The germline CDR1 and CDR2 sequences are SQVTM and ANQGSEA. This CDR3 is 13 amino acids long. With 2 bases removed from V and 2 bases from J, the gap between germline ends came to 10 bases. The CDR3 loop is CSVERDTPYEQYF. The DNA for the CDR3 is TGCAGCGTTGAAAGGGACACCCCCTACGAGCAGTACTTC.

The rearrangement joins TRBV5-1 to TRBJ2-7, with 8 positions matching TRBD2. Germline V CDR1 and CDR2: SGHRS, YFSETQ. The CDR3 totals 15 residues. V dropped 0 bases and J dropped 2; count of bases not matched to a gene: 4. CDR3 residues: CASSLEVAGPYEQYF. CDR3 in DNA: TGCGCCAGCAGCTTGGAGGTAGCGGGACCCTACGAGCAGTACTTC.